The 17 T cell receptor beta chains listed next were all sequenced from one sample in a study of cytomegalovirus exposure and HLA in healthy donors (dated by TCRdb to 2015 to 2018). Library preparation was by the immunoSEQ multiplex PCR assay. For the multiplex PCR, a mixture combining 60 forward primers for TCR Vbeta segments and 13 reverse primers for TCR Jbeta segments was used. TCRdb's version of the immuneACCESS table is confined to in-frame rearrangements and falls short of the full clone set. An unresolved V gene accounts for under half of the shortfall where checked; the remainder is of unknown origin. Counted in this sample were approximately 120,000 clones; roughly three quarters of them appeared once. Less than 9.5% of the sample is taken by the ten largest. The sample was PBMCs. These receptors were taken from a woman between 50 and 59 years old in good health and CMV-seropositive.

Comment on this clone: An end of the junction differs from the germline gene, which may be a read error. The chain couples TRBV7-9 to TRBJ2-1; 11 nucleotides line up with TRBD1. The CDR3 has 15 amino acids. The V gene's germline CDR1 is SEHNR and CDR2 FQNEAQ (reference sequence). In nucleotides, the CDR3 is TGTTCCAGCAGCACGGGACAGGGGGCCTACAATGAGCAGTTCTTC. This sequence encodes CSSSTGQGAYNEQFF.

The CDR3 spells CASSADRYNEQFF. CDR3 coding DNA: TGTGCCAGCAGCGCCGACAGGTACAATGAGCAGTTCTTC. The rearrangement links TRBV7-2 to TRBJ2-1; D may be TRBD1 (6 bases). The CDR3 is made up of 13 amino acids. Germline V CDR1 and CDR2: SGHTA, FQGNSA. The ends were cut back, 5 bases at V and 4 bases at J, with 9 bases in the middle.

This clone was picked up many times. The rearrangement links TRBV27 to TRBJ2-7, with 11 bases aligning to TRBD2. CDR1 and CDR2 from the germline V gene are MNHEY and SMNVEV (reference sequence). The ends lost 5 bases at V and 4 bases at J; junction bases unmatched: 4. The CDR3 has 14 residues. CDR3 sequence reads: CASSMGTSGYEQYF. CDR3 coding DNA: TGTGCCAGCAGTATGGGGACTAGCGGTTACGAGCAGTACTTC.

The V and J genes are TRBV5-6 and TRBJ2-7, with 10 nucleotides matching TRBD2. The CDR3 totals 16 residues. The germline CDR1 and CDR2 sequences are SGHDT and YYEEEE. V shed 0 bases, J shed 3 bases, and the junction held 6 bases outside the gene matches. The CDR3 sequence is CASSLERLAGFYEQYF. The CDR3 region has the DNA TGTGCCAGCAGCTTGGAAAGACTAGCGGGTTTCTACGAGCAGTACTTC.

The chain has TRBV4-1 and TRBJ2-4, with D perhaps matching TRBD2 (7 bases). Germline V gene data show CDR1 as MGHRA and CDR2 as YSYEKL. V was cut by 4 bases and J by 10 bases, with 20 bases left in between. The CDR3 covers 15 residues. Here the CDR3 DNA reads TGCGCCAGCAGCCCTCCCGGGGGGCCCCAGGGGATTCAGTACTTC. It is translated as CASSPPGGPQGIQYF.

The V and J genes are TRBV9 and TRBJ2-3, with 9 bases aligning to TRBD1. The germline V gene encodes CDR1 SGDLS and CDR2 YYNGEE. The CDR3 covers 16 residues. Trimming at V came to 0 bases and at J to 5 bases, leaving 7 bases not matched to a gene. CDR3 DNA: TGTGCCAGCAGCGTAGGCGGACAGGGGACGGAAGATACGCAGTATTTT. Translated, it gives CASSVGGQGTEDTQYF.

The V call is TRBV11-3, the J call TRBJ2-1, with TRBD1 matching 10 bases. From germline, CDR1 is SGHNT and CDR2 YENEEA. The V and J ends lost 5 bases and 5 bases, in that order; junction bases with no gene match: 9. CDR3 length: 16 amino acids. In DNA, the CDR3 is TGTGCCAGCAGCCCCAGGGGGACAGGGGACCACAATGAGCAGTTCTTC. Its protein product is CASSPRGTGDHNEQFF.

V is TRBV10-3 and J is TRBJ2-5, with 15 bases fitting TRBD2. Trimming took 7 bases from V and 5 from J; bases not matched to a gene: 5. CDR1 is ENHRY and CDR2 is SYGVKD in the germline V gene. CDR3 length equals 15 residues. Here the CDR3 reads CAITPGLAGGETQYF. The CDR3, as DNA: TGTGCCATCACTCCGGGACTAGCGGGAGGTGAGACCCAGTACTTC.

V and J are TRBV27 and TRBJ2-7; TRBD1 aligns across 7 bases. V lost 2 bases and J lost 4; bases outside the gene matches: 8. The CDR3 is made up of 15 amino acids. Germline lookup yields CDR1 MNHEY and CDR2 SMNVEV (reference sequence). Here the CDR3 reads CASSLRGQSGYEQYF. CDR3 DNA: TGTGCCAGCAGTTTAAGGGGGCAGAGTGGGTACGAGCAGTACTTC.

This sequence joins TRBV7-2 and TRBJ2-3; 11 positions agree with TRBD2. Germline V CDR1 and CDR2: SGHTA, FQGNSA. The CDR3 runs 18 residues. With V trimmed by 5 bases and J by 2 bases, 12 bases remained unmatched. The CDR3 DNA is TGTGCCAGCAGCCAGGGAGGAGGACTAGCGGGCCTCACAGATACGCAGTATTTT. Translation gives CASSQGGGLAGLTDTQYF. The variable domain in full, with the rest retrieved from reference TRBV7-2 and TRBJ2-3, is GAGVSQSPSNKVTEKGKDVELRCDPISGHTALYWYRQSLGQGLEFLIYFQGNSAPDKSGLPSDRFSAERTGGSVSTLTIQRTQQEDSAVYLCASSQGGGLAGLTDTQYFGPGTRLTVL.

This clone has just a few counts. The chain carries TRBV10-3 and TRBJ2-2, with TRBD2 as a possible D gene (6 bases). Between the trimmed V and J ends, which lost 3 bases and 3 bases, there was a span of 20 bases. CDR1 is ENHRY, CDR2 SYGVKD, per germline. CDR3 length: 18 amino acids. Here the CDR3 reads CAISDESGRTADTGELFF. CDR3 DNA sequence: TGTGCCATCAGTGACGAGTCAGGGAGGACGGCGGACACCGGGGAGCTGTTTTTT.

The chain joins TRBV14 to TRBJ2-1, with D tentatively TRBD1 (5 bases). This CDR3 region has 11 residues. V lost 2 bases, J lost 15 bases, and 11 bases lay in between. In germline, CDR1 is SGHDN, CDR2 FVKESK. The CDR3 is CASSQLAGWFF. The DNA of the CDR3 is TGTGCCAGCAGCCAATTGGCAGGGTGGTTCTTC.

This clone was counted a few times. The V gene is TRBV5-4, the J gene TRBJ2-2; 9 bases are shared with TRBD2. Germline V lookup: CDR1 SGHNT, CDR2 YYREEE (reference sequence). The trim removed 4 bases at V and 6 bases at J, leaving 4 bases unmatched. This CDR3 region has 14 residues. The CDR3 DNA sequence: TGTGCCAGCAGCGGGGAGCGGGGGGCCGGGGAGCTGTTTTTT. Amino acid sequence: CASSGERGAGELFF. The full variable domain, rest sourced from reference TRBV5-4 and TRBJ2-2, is ETGVTQSPTHLIKTRGQQVTLRCSSQSGHNTVSWYQQALGQGPQFIFQYYREEENGRGNFPPRFSGLQFPNYSSELNVNALELDDSALYLCASSGERGAGELFFGEGSRLTVL.

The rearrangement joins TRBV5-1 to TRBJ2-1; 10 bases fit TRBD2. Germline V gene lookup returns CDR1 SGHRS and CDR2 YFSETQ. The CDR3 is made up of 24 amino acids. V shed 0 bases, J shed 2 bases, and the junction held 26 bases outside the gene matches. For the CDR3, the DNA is TGCGCCAGCAGCTTGGCCCAGACAGGGAAAAGGACTAGCGGACCCCCCCGCCCCTACAATGAGCAGTTCTTC. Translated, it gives CASSLAQTGKRTSGPPRPYNEQFF.

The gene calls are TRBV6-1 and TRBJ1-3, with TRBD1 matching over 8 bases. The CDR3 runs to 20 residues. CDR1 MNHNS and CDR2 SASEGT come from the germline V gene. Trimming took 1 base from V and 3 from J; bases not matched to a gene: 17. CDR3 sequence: CASSEGYSGGQGYVGNTIYF. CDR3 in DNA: TGTGCCAGCAGTGAAGGTTATTCAGGAGGACAGGGATATGTTGGAAACACCATATATTTT.

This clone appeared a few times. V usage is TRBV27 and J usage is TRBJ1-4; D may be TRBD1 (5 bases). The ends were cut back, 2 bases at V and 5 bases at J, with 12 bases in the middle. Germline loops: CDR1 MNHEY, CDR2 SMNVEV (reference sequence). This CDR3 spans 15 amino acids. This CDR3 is CASSLRPTANEKLFF. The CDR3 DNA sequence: TGTGCCAGCAGTTTAAGACCGACAGCGAATGAAAAACTGTTTTTT.

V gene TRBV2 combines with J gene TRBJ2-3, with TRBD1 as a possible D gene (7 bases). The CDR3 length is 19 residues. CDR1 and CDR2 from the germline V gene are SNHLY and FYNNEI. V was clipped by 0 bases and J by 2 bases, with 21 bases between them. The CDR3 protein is CASSEALGGGGEFTDTQYF. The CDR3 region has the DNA TGTGCCAGCAGTGAAGCCCTAGGGGGCGGAGGGGAGTTCACAGATACGCAGTATTTT.